This TCR beta chain was profiled in a study of blood T cell repertoires in COVID-19 (dated by TCRdb to 2018 to 2020). Regarding the research as a whole: The collaborator samples originated in the United States, Italy and Spain and spanned the acute and convalescent phases of COVID-19. The prospective study material was composed of cDNA or gDNA derived from T cells, B-cell-depleted T cells, or PBMCs. Deeply sampled blood TCRbeta repertoires from subjects exposed to, actively infected with, or recovered from COVID-19 were included in the dataset. The repertoires were made available in a free public database intended to serve as a resource for research on the immune response to SARS-CoV-2. The samples were drawn from two sources: the first 160 participants of the ongoing ImmuneRACE study, and 1,254 subjects contributed by 6 global collaborators. A de-identified subject ID, COVID-19 status, age in years and sex were almost always included in the sample metadata. Where HLA class I and class II types were available, the types were taken from metadata supplied by the sample provider, not from assay-based typing. Paper-wide results and their limitations: The amount of clinical and demographic metadata varied by source and participant and was provided uncurated.

TCRbeta CDR3 regions were amplified from genomic DNA using the immunoSEQ Assay, a bias-controlled multiplex PCR. Regarding the original processing steps: The number of nucleated cells in each sample was estimated by amplification of reference gene primers within the assay. To quantify the absolute abundance of each unique TCRbeta CDR3 rearrangement, sequence reads were collapsed and filtered. Productive Simpson clonality was computed per sample as the square root of Simpson's diversity index over productive rearrangements. TCRdb's version of the immuneACCESS table is confined to in-frame rearrangements and falls short of the full clone set. An unresolved V gene accounts for under half of the shortfall where checked; the remainder is of unknown origin. The V and J calls and clone size are taken from that table; D and trimming were inferred from the DNA. The sample table lists tens of thousands of clones, 70% to 90% of them with a count of one. The biggest ten clones account for around 6.6% of the sample.

Collaborating institutions collected whole blood in K2EDTA tubes following their own protocols. For TCRbeta analysis, collaborators shipped samples in one of three forms: frozen whole blood, isolated PBMCs, or DNA extracted from either of those sample types. CDR1 is given as KGHDR and CDR2 as SFDVKD, both from the germline V gene. The CDR3 numbers 14 residues from cysteine through phenylalanine. CDR3 DNA is the only sequence kept; it has 42 bases, read in frame from the first base. V lost 2 bases and J lost 5 bases; the stretch between them is 11 bases long. In the case of this clone: Which antigen it targets is not known. No base-level quality is on record; no much larger clone is a single base apart.

The sequence is built from TRBV24-1 and TRBJ2-5; 6 matching bases give a weak D call of TRBD2. This receptor was identified in a man aged 70-80 years with acute or convalescent COVID-19. The source material was peripheral blood. The nucleotide sequence is given as TGTGCCACCAGTGATTCCGGGACTTCCGAGACCCAGTACTTC. It translates as CATSDSGTSETQYF.